This TCR beta chain comes out of a study of immune characteristics of hereditary and idiopathic chronic pancreatitis. Describing the broader study: The study examined local immune cells and TCRbeta repertoires in the pancreas in hereditary and idiopathic chronic pancreatitis, using control pancreases from organ donors for comparison. TCRbeta sequencing was performed on roughly 5 control pancreases, roughly seven hereditary chronic pancreatitis pancreases and roughly six idiopathic chronic pancreatitis pancreases. The gDNA-based approach was selected because the approach required minimal in vitro experimental manipulation of T cells infiltrating the pancreas.

The library was built by means of the immunoSEQ multiplex PCR assay. The TCRbeta CDR3 region and adjacent sequences were amplified and sequenced from pancreatic genomic DNA. As for the authors' bioinformatics: Productive clonality and productive rearrangement counts were measured along with repertoire diversity, which was expressed as a mean normalized Shannon-Wiener index. Control and chronic pancreatitis repertoire metrics were compared by means of the nonparametric Mann-Whitney U test. A shared clonotype was defined as a CDR3beta sequence with the same amino acid composition and length across subjects. TCRdb retrieved this table from immuneACCESS and kept in-frame rearrangements only. Not all clones are present; in checked studies, unresolved V genes account for under half, and no reason is known for the remainder. V, J and clone size are those of that table, while D and trimming were read from the DNA. A total of around 9,000 clones appear in this sample, 75% to 85% of them only once. The top ten hold 12% to 15% of the sample.

CDR1 and CDR2, per the germline V gene, are MNHEY and SVGAGI. V is clipped by 5 bases and J by 5 bases, and the sequence between their germline boundaries is 15 bases long. There are 15 amino acids in the CDR3, from cysteine to phenylalanine inclusive. The sequence is cut down to CDR3 DNA, 45 bases in frame from base 1. Chronic pancreatitis pancreas tissue was obtained from patients undergoing total pancreatectomy with islet autotransplantation (TPIAT). The chronic pancreatitis patients who were included had no known history of diabetes. Genomic DNA was extracted directly from bulk pancreas tissue, without T cell sorting, for TCRbeta sequencing. Idiopathic chronic pancreatitis patients had no particular identified cause of disease. Pancreas tissues were collected consecutively from patients and organ donors at two US centers. The paper's findings and limits, for the study overall: Hereditary and idiopathic chronic pancreatitis differed in Vbeta-Jbeta gene family usage, including TRBV10, TRBV19, TRBV23 and TRBV5. Compared with controls, both chronic pancreatitis groups had significantly higher TCRbeta repertoire diversity and lower clonality. Chronic pancreatitis caused by alcohol use was not included in the study. Because patient tissue could only be obtained at the time of TPIAT, differences in disease duration may have influenced the immune findings. Among 13 chronic pancreatitis patients, higher numbers of productive TCR rearrangements went along with higher disease severity scores, showing a positive correlation.

This clone was seen a handful of times. This receptor's antigen is unknown. Base qualities are not recorded, but no much larger clone differs from it by a single base. The chain is assembled from TRBV6-5 and TRBJ1-4; the best D guess is TRBD1, with 5 bases matching. This TCR came from a human donor with chronic pancreatitis. Sequenced sample: pancreas tissue with idiopathic chronic pancreatitis. Explained via the paper, the cell subset or site label denotes: chronic pancreatitis without an identified cause. In nucleotide form, the sequence is TGTGCCAGCAGTAGGGACGGGCGGGTAAATGAAAAACTGTTTTTT. Protein translation: CASSRDGRVNEKLFF.